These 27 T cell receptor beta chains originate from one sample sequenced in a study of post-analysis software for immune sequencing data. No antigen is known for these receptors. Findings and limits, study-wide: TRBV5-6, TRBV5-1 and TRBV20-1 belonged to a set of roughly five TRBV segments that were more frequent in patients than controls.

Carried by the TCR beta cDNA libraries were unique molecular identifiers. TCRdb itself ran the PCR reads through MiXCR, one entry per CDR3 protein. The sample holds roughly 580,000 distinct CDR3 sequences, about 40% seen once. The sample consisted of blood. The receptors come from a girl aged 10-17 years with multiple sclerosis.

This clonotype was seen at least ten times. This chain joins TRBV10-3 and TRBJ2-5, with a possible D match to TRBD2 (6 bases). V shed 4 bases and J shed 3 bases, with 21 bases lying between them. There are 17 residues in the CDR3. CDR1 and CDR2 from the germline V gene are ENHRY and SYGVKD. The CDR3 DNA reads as TGTGCCATCAGTGCCTCTAACGGGGGAACGTTGGAAGAGACCCAGTACTTC. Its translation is CAISASNGGTLEETQYF.

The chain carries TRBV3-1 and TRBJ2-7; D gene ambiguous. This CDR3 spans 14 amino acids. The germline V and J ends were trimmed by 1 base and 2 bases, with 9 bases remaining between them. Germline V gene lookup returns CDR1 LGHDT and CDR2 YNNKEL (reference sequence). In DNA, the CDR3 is TGTGCCAGCAGCCAAGCACGGAGTACCTACGAGCAGTACTTC. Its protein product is CASSQARSTYEQYF.

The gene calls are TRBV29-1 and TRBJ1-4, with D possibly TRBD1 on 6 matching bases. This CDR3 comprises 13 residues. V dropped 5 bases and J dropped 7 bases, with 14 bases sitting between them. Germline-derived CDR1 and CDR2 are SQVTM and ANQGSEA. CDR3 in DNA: TGCAGCGTTTCCGACAGGCCTGGTGAAAAACTGTTTTTT. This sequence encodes CSVSDRPGEKLFF.

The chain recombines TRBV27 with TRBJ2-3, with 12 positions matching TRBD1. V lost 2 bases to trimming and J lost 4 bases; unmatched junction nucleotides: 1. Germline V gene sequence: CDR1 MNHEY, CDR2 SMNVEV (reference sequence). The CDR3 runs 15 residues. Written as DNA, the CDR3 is TGTGCCAGCAGTTTAGGGACAGGGGGCGCAGATACGCAGTATTTT. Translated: CASSLGTGGADTQYF.

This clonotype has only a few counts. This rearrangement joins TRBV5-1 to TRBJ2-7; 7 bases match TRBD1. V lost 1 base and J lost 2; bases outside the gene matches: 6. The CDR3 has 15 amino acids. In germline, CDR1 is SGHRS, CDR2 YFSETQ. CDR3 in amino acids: CASSLTGDSTYEQYF. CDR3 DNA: TGCGCCAGCAGCTTGACTGGGGACAGTACCTACGAGCAGTACTTC.

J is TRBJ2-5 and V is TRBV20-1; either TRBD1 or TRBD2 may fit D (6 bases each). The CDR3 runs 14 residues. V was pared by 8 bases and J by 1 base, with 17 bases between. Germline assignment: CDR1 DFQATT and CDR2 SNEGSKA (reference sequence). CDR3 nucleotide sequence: TGCAGTTCCACTACGGGGGCGGCCCAAGAGACCCAGTACTTC. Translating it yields CSSTTGAAQETQYF.

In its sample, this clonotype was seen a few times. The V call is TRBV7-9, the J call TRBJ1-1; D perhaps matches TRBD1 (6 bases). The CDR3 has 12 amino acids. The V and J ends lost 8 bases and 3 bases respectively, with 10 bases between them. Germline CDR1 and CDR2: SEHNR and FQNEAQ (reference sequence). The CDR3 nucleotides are TGTGCCAGCCCTTACAGGGACACTGAAGCTTTCTTT. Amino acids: CASPYRDTEAFF. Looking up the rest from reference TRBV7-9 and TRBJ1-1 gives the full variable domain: DTGVSQNPRHKITKRGQNVTFRCDPISEHNRLYWYRQTLGQGPEFLTYFQNEAQLEKSRLLSDRFSAERPKGSFSTLEIQRTEQGDSAMYLCASPYRDTEAFFGQGTRLTVV.

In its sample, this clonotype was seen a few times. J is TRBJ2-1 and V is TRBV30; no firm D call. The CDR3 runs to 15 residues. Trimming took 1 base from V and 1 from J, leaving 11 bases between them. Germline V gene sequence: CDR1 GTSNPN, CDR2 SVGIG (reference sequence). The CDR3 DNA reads TGTGCCTGGAGTGGAAGGGTTGGATCCTACAATGAGCAGTTCTTC. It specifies CAWSGRVGSYNEQFF.

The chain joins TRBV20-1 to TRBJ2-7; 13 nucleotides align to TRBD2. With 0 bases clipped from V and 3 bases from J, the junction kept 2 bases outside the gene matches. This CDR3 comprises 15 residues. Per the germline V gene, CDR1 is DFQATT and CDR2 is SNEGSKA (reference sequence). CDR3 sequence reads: CSARDWTSGSYEQYF. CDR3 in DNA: TGCAGTGCTAGAGACTGGACTAGCGGGAGCTACGAGCAGTACTTC.

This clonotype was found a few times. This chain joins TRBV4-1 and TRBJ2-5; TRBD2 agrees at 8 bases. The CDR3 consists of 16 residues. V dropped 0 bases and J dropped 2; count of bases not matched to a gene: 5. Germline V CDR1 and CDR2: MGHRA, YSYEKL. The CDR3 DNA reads TGCGCCAGCAGCCAAGATCTGGTAGCGGGGCAAGAGACCCAGTACTTC. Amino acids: CASSQDLVAGQETQYF.

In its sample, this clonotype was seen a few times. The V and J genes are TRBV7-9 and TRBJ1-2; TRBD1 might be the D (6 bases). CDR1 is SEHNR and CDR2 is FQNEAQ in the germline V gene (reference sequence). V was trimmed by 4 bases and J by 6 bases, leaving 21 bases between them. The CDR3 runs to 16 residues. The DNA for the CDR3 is TGTGCCAGCAGCTCCCGATCCGGGACAAATGACGATGGCTACACCTTC. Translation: CASSSRSGTNDDGYTF.

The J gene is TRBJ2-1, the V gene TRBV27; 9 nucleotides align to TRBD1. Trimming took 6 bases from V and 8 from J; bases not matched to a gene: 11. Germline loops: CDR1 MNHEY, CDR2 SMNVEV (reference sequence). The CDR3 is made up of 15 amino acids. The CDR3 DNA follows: TGTGCCAGCAGCCGATCACAGGGGGCCGGGGATGAGCAGTTCTTC. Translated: CASSRSQGAGDEQFF.

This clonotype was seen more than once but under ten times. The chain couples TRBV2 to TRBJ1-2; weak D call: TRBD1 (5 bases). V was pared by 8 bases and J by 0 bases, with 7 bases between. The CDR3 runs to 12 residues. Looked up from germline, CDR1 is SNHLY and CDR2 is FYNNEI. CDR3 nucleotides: TGTGCCAGCCGGGGCCCTAACTATGGCTACACCTTC. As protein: CASRGPNYGYTF.

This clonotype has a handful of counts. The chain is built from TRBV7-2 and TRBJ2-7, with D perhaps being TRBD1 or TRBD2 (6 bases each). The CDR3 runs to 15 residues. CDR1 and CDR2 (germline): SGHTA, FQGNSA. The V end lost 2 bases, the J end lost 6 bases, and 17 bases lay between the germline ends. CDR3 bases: TGTGCCAGCAGCTTATACCCGCGAGGGGGGAGCGAGCAGTACTTC. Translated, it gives CASSLYPRGGSEQYF.

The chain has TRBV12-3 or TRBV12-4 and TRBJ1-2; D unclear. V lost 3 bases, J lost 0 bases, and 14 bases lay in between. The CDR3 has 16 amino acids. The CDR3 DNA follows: TGTGCCAGCAGTTTGGCGGCTCTCGATTCTAACTATGGCTACACCTTC. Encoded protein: CASSLAALDSNYGYTF.

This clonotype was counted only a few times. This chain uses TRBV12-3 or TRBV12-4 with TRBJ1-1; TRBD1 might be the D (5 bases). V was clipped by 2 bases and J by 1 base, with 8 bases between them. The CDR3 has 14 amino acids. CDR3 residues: CASSLRGTNTEAFF. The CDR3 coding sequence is TGTGCCAGCAGTTTAAGGGGAACGAACACTGAAGCTTTCTTT.

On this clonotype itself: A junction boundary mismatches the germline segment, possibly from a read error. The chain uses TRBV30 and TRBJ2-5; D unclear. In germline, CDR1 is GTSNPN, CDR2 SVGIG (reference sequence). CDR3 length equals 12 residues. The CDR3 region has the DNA TGTGCCCGGAGTTCGCTCGGGGAGACCCAGTACTTC. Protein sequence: CARSSLGETQYF.

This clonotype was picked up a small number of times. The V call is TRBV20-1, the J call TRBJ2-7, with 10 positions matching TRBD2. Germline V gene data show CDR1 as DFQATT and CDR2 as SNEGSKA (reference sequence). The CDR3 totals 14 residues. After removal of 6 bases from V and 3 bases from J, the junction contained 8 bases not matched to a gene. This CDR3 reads CSARSGRGFYEQYF. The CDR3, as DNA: TGCAGTGCAAGGAGCGGGAGGGGGTTCTACGAGCAGTACTTC.

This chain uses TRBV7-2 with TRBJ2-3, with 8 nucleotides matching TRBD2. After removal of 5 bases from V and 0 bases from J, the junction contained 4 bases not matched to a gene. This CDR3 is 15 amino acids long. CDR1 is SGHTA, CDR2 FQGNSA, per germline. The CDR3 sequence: CASSQRGRSTDTQYF. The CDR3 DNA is TGTGCCAGCAGCCAGCGGGGGAGAAGCACAGATACGCAGTATTTT.

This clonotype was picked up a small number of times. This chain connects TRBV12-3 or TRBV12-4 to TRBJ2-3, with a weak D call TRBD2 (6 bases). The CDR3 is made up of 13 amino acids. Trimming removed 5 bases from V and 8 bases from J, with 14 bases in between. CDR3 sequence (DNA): TGTGCCAGCAGTCCTCGACTAGTCGGTACGCAGTATTTT. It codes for CASSPRLVGTQYF.

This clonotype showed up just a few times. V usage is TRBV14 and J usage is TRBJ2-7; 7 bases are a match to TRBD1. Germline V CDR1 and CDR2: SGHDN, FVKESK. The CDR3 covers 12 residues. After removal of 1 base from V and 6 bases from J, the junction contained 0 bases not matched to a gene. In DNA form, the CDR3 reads TGTGCCAGCAGCCAAGCAGGGGGCGAGCAGTACTTC. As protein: CASSQAGGEQYF. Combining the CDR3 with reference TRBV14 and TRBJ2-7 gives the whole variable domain EAGVTQFPSHSVIEKGQTVTLRCDPISGHDNLYWYRRVMGKEIKFLLHFVKESKQDESGMPNNRFLAERTGGTYSTLKVQPAELEDSGVYFCASSQAGGEQYFGPGTRLTVT.

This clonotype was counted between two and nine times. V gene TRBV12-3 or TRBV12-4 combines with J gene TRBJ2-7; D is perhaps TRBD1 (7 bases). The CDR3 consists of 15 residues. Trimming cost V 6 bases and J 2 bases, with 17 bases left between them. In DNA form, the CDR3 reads TGTGCCAGCAGCCCGGGGGACAGCCCAACCTACGAGCAGTACTTC. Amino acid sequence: CASSPGDSPTYEQYF.

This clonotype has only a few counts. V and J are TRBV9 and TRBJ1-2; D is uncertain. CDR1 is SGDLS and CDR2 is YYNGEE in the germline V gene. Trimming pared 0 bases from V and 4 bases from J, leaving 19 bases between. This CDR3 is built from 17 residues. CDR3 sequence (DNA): TGTGCCAGCAGCGTAGAACTCTCGGGCAGTATGGGCTATGGCTACACCTTC. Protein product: CASSVELSGSMGYGYTF.

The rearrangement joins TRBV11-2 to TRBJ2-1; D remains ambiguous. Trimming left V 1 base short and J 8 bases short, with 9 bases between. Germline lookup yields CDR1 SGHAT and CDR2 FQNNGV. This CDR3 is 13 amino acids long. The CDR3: CASSLGLDDEQFF. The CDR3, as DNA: TGTGCCAGCAGCTTAGGCCTCGACGATGAGCAGTTCTTC.

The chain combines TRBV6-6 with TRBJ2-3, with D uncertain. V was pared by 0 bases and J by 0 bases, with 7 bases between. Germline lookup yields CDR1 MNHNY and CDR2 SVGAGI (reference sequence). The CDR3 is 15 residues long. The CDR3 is CASSYSWASTDTQYF. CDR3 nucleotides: TGTGCCAGCAGTTACTCGTGGGCTAGCACAGATACGCAGTATTTT.

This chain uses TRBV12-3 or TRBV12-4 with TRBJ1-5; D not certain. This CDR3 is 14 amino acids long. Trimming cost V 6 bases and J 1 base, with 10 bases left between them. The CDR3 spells CASSPAESNQPQHF. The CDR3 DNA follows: TGTGCCAGCAGCCCTGCGGAGAGCAATCAGCCCCAGCATTTT.

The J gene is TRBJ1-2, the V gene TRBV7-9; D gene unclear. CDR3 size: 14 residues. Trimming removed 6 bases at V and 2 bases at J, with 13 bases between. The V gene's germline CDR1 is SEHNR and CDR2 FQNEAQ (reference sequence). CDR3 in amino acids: CASRPPRLNYGYTF. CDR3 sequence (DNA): TGTGCCAGCAGACCCCCCCGTCTCAACTATGGCTACACCTTC.